Presented here are 24 T cell receptor beta chains from one specimen sequenced in a study of T-cell memory formation after mild COVID-19. TCRdb itself ran the 5' RACE reads through MiXCR, one entry per CDR3 protein. The sample lists hundreds of thousands of distinct CDR3 sequences, just over 15% seen once, with 2.1% in the top ten. The sequencing input was PBMCs or a T cell subset sorted from them (not recorded which). These receptors originate from an adult woman who had mild COVID-19 (a few samples of this study predate the infection). Cell type and time point are not known.

The rearrangement joins TRBV9 to TRBJ1-4; the D is unclear. Germline-derived CDR1 and CDR2 are SGDLS and YYNGEE. CDR3 length: 15 amino acids. The ends were cut back, 0 bases at V and 7 bases at J, with 13 bases in the middle. CDR3 DNA: TGTGCCAGCAGCGTAGAGACCGGAAGGCGTGAAAAACTGTTTTTT. As protein: CASSVETGRREKLFF. Full variable domain (remainder filled in from reference TRBV9 and TRBJ1-4): DSGVTQTPKHLITATGQRVTLRCSPRSGDLSVYWYQQSLDQGLQFLIQYYNGEERAKGNILERFSAQQFPDLHSELNLSSLELGDSALYFCASSVETGRREKLFFGSGTQLSVL.

In its sample, this clonotype was seen once. The CDR3 region is CASSPDRGLRTIYF. The CDR3 DNA follows: TGTGCCAGCAGCCCAGACAGGGGGCTACGCACCATATATTTT. This sequence joins TRBV7-2 and TRBJ1-3, with 10 bases identical to TRBD1. The ends lost 5 bases at V and 9 bases at J; junction bases unmatched: 7. CDR3 length: 14 amino acids. Per germline, CDR1 SGHTA and CDR2 FQGNSA.

This clonotype was seen only a few times. The rearrangement links TRBV7-2 to TRBJ1-4; unclear D gene. Per germline, CDR1 SGHTA and CDR2 FQGNSA. This CDR3 is built from 14 residues. V lost 5 bases and J lost 8, with 15 bases in between. Written as DNA, the CDR3 is TGTGCCAGCAGCCCAGGACCCGAACAAGAAAAACTGTTTTTT. Its translation is CASSPGPEQEKLFF.

This clonotype was counted between two and nine times. The gene calls are TRBV11-2 and TRBJ2-3; no definite D call. V lost 5 bases to trimming and J lost 2 bases, with 14 bases between them. Germline values: CDR1 SGHAT, CDR2 FQNNGV. CDR3 length equals 15 residues. CDR3 nucleotides: TGTGCCAGCAGCCGTTCGACTCTCACCACAGATACGCAGTATTTT. Translating gives CASSRSTLTTDTQYF.

The chain is built from TRBV10-3 and TRBJ2-3; maybe TRBD1 (5 bases). Germline CDR1 reads ENHRY; CDR2 reads SYGVKD. Trimming stripped 2 bases from V and 3 bases from J, with 12 bases between. This CDR3 has 15 amino acids. The CDR3 here is CAISEEGHSTDTQYF. The CDR3, as DNA: TGTGCCATCAGTGAGGAAGGACATTCAACAGATACGCAGTATTTT.

This clonotype showed up just a few times. The chain uses TRBV15 and TRBJ1-6, with D unclear. The V end was cut by 2 bases, the J end by 7 bases, with 9 bases between. Germline values: CDR1 LNHNV, CDR2 YYDKDF (reference sequence). The CDR3 sequence is 14 residues long. The CDR3: CATSRRSLNSPLHF. CDR3 sequence (DNA): TGTGCCACCAGCAGACGGAGTCTGAATTCACCCCTCCACTTT.

This clonotype was found a few times. The gene calls are TRBV5-1 and TRBJ1-3, with D perhaps TRBD1 (5 bases). Trimming left V 4 bases short and J 0 bases short, with 14 bases between. CDR1 is SGHRS and CDR2 is YFSETQ in the germline V gene. This CDR3 has 16 amino acids. CDR3 amino acids: CASSPVGTSSGNTIYF. In DNA, the CDR3 is TGCGCCAGCAGCCCCGTTGGGACGAGCTCTGGAAACACCATATATTTT. Using reference TRBV5-1 and TRBJ1-3 for the parts outside the CDR3, the full variable domain is KAGVTQTPRYLIKTRGQQVTLSCSPISGHRSVSWYQQTPGQGLQFLFEYFSETQRNKGNFPGRFSGRQFSNSRSEMNVSTLELGDSALYLCASSPVGTSSGNTIYFGEGSWLTVV.

The chain has TRBV7-9 and TRBJ2-5; TRBD2 matches at 11 bases. Per the germline V gene, CDR1 is SEHNR and CDR2 is FQNEAQ (reference sequence). The junction had 7 bases not matched to a gene; V was cut back by 5 bases and J by 5 bases. This CDR3 has 15 residues. The CDR3 protein is CASSHGTSGPETQYF. The CDR3 DNA reads as TGTGCCAGCAGCCACGGGACTAGCGGACCGGAGACCCAGTACTTC.

This clonotype was picked up a small number of times. The V call is TRBV5-1, the J call TRBJ2-7; D gene unclear. The length of the CDR3 is 15 residues. The V end lost 0 bases, the J end lost 0 bases, and 10 bases lay between the germline ends. From germline, CDR1 is SGHRS and CDR2 YFSETQ. This chain's CDR3 is CASSLDPSISYEQYF. The DNA of the CDR3 is TGCGCCAGCAGCTTGGACCCCTCTATCTCCTACGAGCAGTACTTC.

This clonotype showed up just a few times. J is TRBJ1-2 and V is TRBV18, with D uncertain. This CDR3 spans 18 amino acids. Looked up from germline, CDR1 is KGHSH and CDR2 is LQKENI. The germline V and J ends were trimmed by 6 bases and 2 bases, with 25 bases remaining between them. CDR3 loop: CASSPNPSTRHTNYGYTF. In DNA, the CDR3 is TGTGCCAGCTCCCCGAATCCATCGACACGACACACCAACTATGGCTACACCTTC.

This rearrangement joins TRBV7-3 to TRBJ2-5, with D possibly being TRBD1 (6 bases). Between the trimmed V and J ends, which lost 6 bases and 4 bases, there was a span of 12 bases. The CDR3 has 13 amino acids. Germline CDR1 and CDR2: SGHTA and FQGTGA. For the CDR3, the DNA is TGTGCCAGCAGTTTTGTAGGGGGAGAGACCCAGTACTTC. It translates to CASSFVGGETQYF.

The gene calls are TRBV11-3 and TRBJ2-7; D is possibly TRBD2 (6 bases). Trimming left V 5 bases short and J 1 base short, with 18 bases between. Germline-derived CDR1 and CDR2 are SGHNT and YENEEA. The CDR3 has 16 residues. In DNA form, the CDR3 reads TGTGCCAGCAGCCGGTCGCGGGGAAGGGGATCCTACGAGCAGTACTTC. Translation: CASSRSRGRGSYEQYF.

This clonotype was detected only a few times. The chain joins TRBV27 to TRBJ1-4; no firm D call. There are 13 residues in the CDR3. Germline CDR1 is MNHEY and CDR2 is SMNVEV (reference sequence). The germline V and J ends were trimmed by 4 bases and 7 bases, with 10 bases remaining between them. The CDR3 region is CASSYNFGEKLFF. CDR3 in DNA: TGTGCCAGCAGTTACAATTTCGGTGAAAAACTGTTTTTT. The variable domain in full, completed from reference TRBV27 and TRBJ1-4, reads EAQVTQNPRYLITVTGKKLTVTCSQNMNHEYMSWYRQDPGLGLRQIYYSMNVEVTDKGDVPEGYKVSRKEKRNFPLILESPSPNQTSLYFCASSYNFGEKLFFGSGTQLSVL.

This clonotype occurred a few times. V is TRBV19 and J is TRBJ1-2; D remains ambiguous. CDR1 is LNHDA, CDR2 SQIVND, per germline (reference sequence). The CDR3 has 13 residues. V lost 7 bases and J lost 8, with 17 bases in between. The CDR3 loop is CASIKSEVGGYTF. As DNA, the CDR3 is TGTGCCAGTATAAAGTCCGAGGTTGGAGGCTACACCTTC. The whole variable domain, remainder taken from reference TRBV19 and TRBJ1-2, is DGGITQSPKYLFRKEGQNVTLSCEQNLNHDAMYWYRQDPGQGLRLIYYSQIVNDFQKGDIAEGYSVSREKKESFPLTVTSAQKNPTAFYLCASIKSEVGGYTFGSGTRLTVV.

V and J are TRBV12-3 or TRBV12-4 and TRBJ2-7, with 8 bases aligning to TRBD1. This CDR3 region has 14 residues. J lost 5 bases, V lost 2 bases, and 5 bases had no gene match. CDR3 amino acids: CASSLMDRAHEQYF. The CDR3 DNA reads TGTGCCAGCAGTTTAATGGACAGGGCCCACGAGCAGTACTTC.

This clonotype was counted only a few times. The V call is TRBV27, the J call TRBJ2-7, with D uncertain. V was clipped by 0 bases and J by 3 bases, with 12 bases between them. In germline, CDR1 is MNHEY, CDR2 SMNVEV (reference sequence). The CDR3 has 15 amino acids. Here the CDR3 reads CASSLSLGRNYEQYF. In DNA, the CDR3 is TGTGCCAGCAGTTTATCGTTAGGCAGAAACTACGAGCAGTACTTC.

The chain links TRBV6-1 to TRBJ2-7; TRBD1 matches 8 bases. There are 14 residues in the CDR3. CDR1 is MNHNS, CDR2 SASEGT, per germline. V lost 5 bases to trimming and J lost 3 bases; unmatched junction nucleotides: 6. The CDR3 is CASSKDGQGYEQYF. In DNA, the CDR3 is TGTGCCAGCAGTAAAGATGGACAGGGCTACGAGCAGTACTTC.

The rearrangement joins TRBV7-3 to TRBJ2-1; D not certain. The germline V gene has CDR1 SGHTA and CDR2 FQGTGA. There are 13 residues in the CDR3. V lost 3 bases and J 8 bases, leaving 11 bases between the germline ends. CDR3 region: CASSFRAPYEQFF. DNA for the CDR3: TGTGCCAGCAGCTTCCGGGCCCCGTATGAGCAGTTCTTC.

The DNA for the CDR3 is TGTGCCAGCTCACCGAGGGGACAGGGGTTCTACGAGCAGTACTTC. Translation: CASSPRGQGFYEQYF. The genes are TRBV18 and TRBJ2-7, with 10 positions matching TRBD1. The germline V gene has CDR1 KGHSH and CDR2 LQKENI. V was clipped by 3 bases and J by 3 bases; unmatched bases: 5. This CDR3 is 15 amino acids long.

The table lists this clonotype with many counts. The V call is TRBV12-3 or TRBV12-4, the J call TRBJ2-2; 7 nucleotides agree with TRBD1. Trimming removed 6 bases from V and 5 bases from J; junction bases left unmatched: 3. The CDR3 is 13 residues long. This chain's CDR3 is CASRHRGTGELFF. The DNA for the CDR3 is TGTGCCAGCAGACACAGGGGAACCGGGGAGCTGTTTTTT.

V usage is TRBV5-1 and J usage is TRBJ1-3; D is undetermined. CDR1 SGHRS and CDR2 YFSETQ come from the germline V gene. This CDR3 has 13 amino acids. Trimming left V 4 bases short and J 2 bases short, with 7 bases between. CDR3 coding DNA: TGCGCCAGCAGCCGGGCGGCTGGAAACACCATATATTTT. Its protein product is CASSRAAGNTIYF.

This clonotype was observed a few times. This sequence joins TRBV5-1 and TRBJ1-5, with D maybe TRBD1 (5 bases). CDR3 length: 14 amino acids. Germline loops: CDR1 SGHRS, CDR2 YFSETQ. V lost 4 bases and J 7 bases, leaving 15 bases between the germline ends. The CDR3 spells CASSPTGEEQPQHF. In nucleotides, the CDR3 is TGCGCCAGCAGCCCTACGGGGGAAGAGCAGCCCCAGCATTTT.

The V call is TRBV25-1, the J call TRBJ2-1, with D uncertain. The CDR3 has 11 amino acids. Germline loops: CDR1 MGHDK, CDR2 SYGVNS. The V end lost 8 bases, the J end lost 7 bases, and 9 bases lay between the germline ends. The DNA for the CDR3 is TGTGCCAGCGTTAAAATGAATGAGCAGTTCTTC. It translates to CASVKMNEQFF.

The chain has TRBV6-5 and TRBJ2-1; TRBD1 matches 7 bases. Germline V gives CDR1 MNHEY, CDR2 SVGAGI. This CDR3 is built from 16 residues. Germline trimming cut 0 bases from V and 2 bases from J; bases unmatched to any gene: 4. In DNA form, the CDR3 reads TGTGCCAGCAGTTACTCGACAGGGCGGACCTACAATGAGCAGTTCTTC. Translating it yields CASSYSTGRTYNEQFF.